Sequencing of this T cell receptor (beta chain) was carried out in a study of blood T cell repertoires in COVID-19. Turning to the study itself: The cDNA or gDNA used as material had been derived from T cells, B-cell-depleted T cells, or PBMCs.

This CDR3 has 15 residues. V lost 5 bases, J lost 6 bases, and 9 bases stayed unmatched. CDR1 is SGHNT, CDR2 YYREEE, per germline (reference sequence). Here immunoSEQ multiplex PCR was the method, and the copy in TCRdb shows in-frame clones only, minus some. The data contain some 53,000 clones, around 86% of them seen just once; the ten biggest clones take up 14%. The sequenced sample was peripheral blood. V and J are TRBV5-4 and TRBJ2-3, with 10 bases fitting TRBD2. This clonotype originated in a man between 65 and 79 years old with acute or convalescent COVID-19. The CDR3 reads CASRQASGSSDTQYF. The CDR3, as DNA: TGTGCCAGCAGACAGGCTAGCGGGAGCTCGGATACGCAGTATTTT.